These 21 T cell receptor beta chains were sequenced from one sample in a study of blood T cell repertoires in COVID-19. Some clones are missing from TCRdb's copy, which holds only in-frame ones; the method was immunoSEQ multiplex PCR. The sample records 250,000 to 400,000 clones, around 88% being singletons. The sequencing input was peripheral blood. Receptor source: a woman in her 30s with COVID-19, enrolled during active disease.

This clone has more than one count but fewer than ten. This chain joins TRBV7-3 and TRBJ1-1; tentative D call: TRBD1 (6 bases). The CDR3 covers 17 residues. Germline values: CDR1 SGHTA, CDR2 FQGTGA. V lost 2 bases, J lost 2 bases, and 18 bases lay in between. The CDR3 DNA reads TGTGCCAGCAGCTTATTAGGTGGGACATCTATCAACACTGAAGCTTTCTTT. Protein product: CASSLLGGTSINTEAFF.

The chain couples TRBV2 to TRBJ2-7; D perhaps matches TRBD2 (6 bases). CDR1 is SNHLY and CDR2 is FYNNEI in the germline V gene. The CDR3 loop spans 13 amino acids. V lost 1 base and J lost 6, with 10 bases in between. CDR3 DNA sequence: TGTGCCAGCAGTGAAGTCGCGGGGACCGAGCAGTACGTC. Translated: CASSEVAGTEQYV.

This clone came up once. This chain joins TRBV7-9 and TRBJ2-3; 7 nucleotides agree with TRBD2. The length of the CDR3 is 14 residues. From germline, CDR1 is SEHNR and CDR2 FQNEAQ (reference sequence). J gave up 2 bases and V 6 bases, and 5 bases lay outside the gene matches. CDR3 DNA sequence: TGTGCCAGCAGGCCGGGGGGACCCACAGATACGCAGTATTTT. As protein: CASRPGGPTDTQYF.

The chain combines TRBV27 with TRBJ1-5; D is possibly TRBD1 (5 bases). The CDR3 loop spans 11 amino acids. Per germline, CDR1 MNHEY and CDR2 SMNVEV (reference sequence). V was cut by 11 bases and J by 5 bases, with 10 bases left in between. The CDR3 here is CASGGDQPQHF. In DNA form, the CDR3 reads TGTGCCTCCGGGGGGGATCAGCCCCAGCATTTT.

The chain couples TRBV7-2 to TRBJ1-6; tentative D call: TRBD1 (6 bases). V shed 1 base and J shed 9 bases, with 19 bases lying between them. CDR1 and CDR2 (germline): SGHTA, FQGNSA. CDR3 length: 17 residues. The CDR3 sequence: CASSLELDRGYASPLHF. DNA for the CDR3: TGTGCCAGCAGCTTAGAGCTGGACAGAGGTTACGCTTCACCCCTCCACTTT.

A single count supports this clone. The CDR3 here is CASSPWDRANTEAFF. The CDR3 region has the DNA TGTGCCAGCAGCCCTTGGGACAGGGCGAACACTGAAGCTTTCTTT. The rearrangement uses TRBV3-1 (or the pseudogene TRBV3-2) and TRBJ1-1; the match to TRBD1 covers 9 bases. CDR1 and CDR2 (germline): LGHDT, YNNKEL (reference sequence). Trimming removed 4 bases from V and 1 base from J; junction bases left unmatched: 4. This CDR3 comprises 15 residues.

CDR3 region: CASRPRTGGDEQYV. The CDR3, as DNA: TGTGCCAGCAGACCCAGGACAGGGGGCGACGAGCAGTACGTC. The rearrangement joins TRBV2 to TRBJ2-7, with 11 bases aligning to TRBD1. J was trimmed by 5 bases and V by 6 bases; bases with no gene match: 6. The germline V gene encodes CDR1 SNHLY and CDR2 FYNNEI. This CDR3 comprises 14 residues.

This clone was seen a few times. The gene calls are TRBV5-1 and TRBJ2-7, with no clear D. The CDR3 extends over 15 amino acids. Germline CDR1 and CDR2: SGHRS and YFSETQ. V was cut by 6 bases and J by 0 bases, with 16 bases left in between. In DNA, the CDR3 is TGCGCCAGCAATCTGAGACACCTGAGCTCCTACGAGCAGTACGTC. It encodes CASNLRHLSSYEQYV.

V gene TRBV7-9 combines with J gene TRBJ1-2; 7 nucleotides align to TRBD1. The germline gives CDR1 SEHNR, CDR2 FQNEAQ (reference sequence). J lost 8 bases, V lost 8 bases, and 2 bases had no gene match. The CDR3 totals 10 residues. In nucleotides, the CDR3 is TGTGCCAGCCAGGGGGACGGCTACACCTTC. Translated: CASQGDGYTF.

The V call is TRBV14, the J call TRBJ1-6, with a possible D match to TRBD1 (6 bases). This CDR3 has 15 residues. The germline V and J ends were trimmed by 5 bases and 10 bases, with 18 bases remaining between them. Germline V CDR1 and CDR2: SGHDN, FVKESK. The CDR3 spells CASSEYFTGTSPLHF. As DNA, the CDR3 is TGTGCCAGCAGCGAATACTTTACAGGGACCTCACCCCTCCACTTT.

The DNA for the CDR3 is TGTGCCAGCAGCCAAGGACATAGCGGGGGAACAGATACGCAGTATTTT. It translates to CASSQGHSGGTDTQYF. V gene TRBV3-1 (or the pseudogene TRBV3-2) combines with J gene TRBJ2-3, with TRBD2 matching over 9 bases. The V segment lost 1 base and the J segment 3 bases; nucleotides outside the gene matches: 5. The CDR3 extends over 16 amino acids. Germline CDR1 and CDR2: LGHDT and YNNKEL (reference sequence).

The DNA of the CDR3 is TGTGCCACCAGTGGTTGGACTAGCGGGGGGACCACAGATACGCAGTATTTT. As protein: CATSGWTSGGTTDTQYF. The chain joins TRBV24-1 to TRBJ2-3, with 14 bases identical to TRBD2. V lost 5 bases to trimming and J lost 2 bases; unmatched junction nucleotides: 5. The CDR3 runs to 17 residues. Looked up from germline, CDR1 is KGHDR and CDR2 is SFDVKD.

The chain recombines TRBV30 with TRBJ2-1; TRBD2 matches at 9 bases. From germline, CDR1 is GTSNPN and CDR2 SVGIG (reference sequence). V shed 2 bases, J shed 5 bases, and the junction held 7 bases outside the gene matches. The CDR3 contains 15 residues. The CDR3 protein is CAWSPSGGFHNEQFF. The CDR3 coding sequence is TGTGCCTGGAGTCCGAGCGGGGGGTTTCACAATGAGCAGTTCTTC.

This chain uses TRBV25-1 with TRBJ1-2, with D perhaps TRBD1 (5 bases). The CDR3 spans 13 residues. The V end lost 6 bases, the J end lost 1 base, and 9 bases lay between the germline ends. Germline-derived CDR1 and CDR2 are MGHDK and SYGVNS. In nucleotides, the CDR3 is TGTGCCAGCAGCGACAGATTTAACTATGGCTACACCTTC. It is translated as CASSDRFNYGYTF.

The chain recombines TRBV2 with TRBJ1-5, with 8 nucleotides matching TRBD1. Per germline, CDR1 SNHLY and CDR2 FYNNEI. The V gene end was trimmed by 10 bases and the J gene end by 0 bases; junction bases not matched to a gene: 14. The CDR3 is 17 residues long. The CDR3 DNA is TGTGCCACTAGGACAGGGCCGTCCTCCTATAGCAATCAGCCCCAGCATTTT. Encoded protein: CATRTGPSSYSNQPQHF.

The chain uses TRBV9 and TRBJ2-3; 9 positions match TRBD2. The CDR3 consists of 16 residues. CDR1 and CDR2 (germline): SGDLS, YYNGEE. The V gene end was trimmed by 4 bases and the J gene end by 2 bases; junction bases not matched to a gene: 8. The CDR3 is CASSPQPGLATDTQYF. The CDR3 DNA follows: TGTGCCAGCAGCCCTCAACCGGGACTAGCCACAGATACGCAGTATTTT.

On this clone: Distinct nucleotide sequences in the sample also encode this CDR3. The chain is built from TRBV24-1 and TRBJ1-2, with a possible D match to TRBD1 (5 bases). This CDR3 comprises 12 residues. Germline V CDR1 and CDR2: KGHDR, SFDVKD. V was clipped by 5 bases and J by 5 bases, with 8 bases between them. The CDR3 DNA follows: TGTGCCACCAGTGGCGGGGGTTATGGCTACACCTTC. Translated: CATSGGGYGYTF.

This rearrangement joins TRBV4-1 to TRBJ1-1; D gene unclear. Trimming cost V 3 bases and J 3 bases, with 14 bases left between them. The CDR3 is 15 residues long. CDR1 and CDR2 from the germline V gene are MGHRA and YSYEKL. CDR3 sequence (DNA): TGCGCCAGCAGCCACCTTCATCGCGGGGACACTGAAGCTTTCTTT. Its translation is CASSHLHRGDTEAFF.

The rearrangement joins TRBV7-9 to TRBJ2-3; 9 nucleotides align to TRBD2. CDR1 and CDR2 from the germline V gene are SEHNR and FQNEAQ (reference sequence). The CDR3 sequence is 16 residues long. Trimming took 6 bases from V and 2 from J; bases not matched to a gene: 9. CDR3 in DNA: TGTGCCAGCAGTAGTCCCTCTAGCGGGGTCACAGATACGCAGTATTTT. Translated: CASSSPSSGVTDTQYF.

This clone has only a few counts. The V gene is TRBV5-6, the J gene TRBJ1-2; no clear D gene. V was clipped by 5 bases and J by 4 bases, with 18 bases between them. Looked up from germline, CDR1 is SGHDT and CDR2 is YYEEEE. CDR3 size: 15 residues. CDR3 nucleotide sequence: TGTGCCAGCAGGGCGTGGGCAGCCTACCTCTATGGCTACACCTTC. It specifies CASRAWAAYLYGYTF.

This clone was seen a few times. J is TRBJ1-1 and V is TRBV4-3, with 8 bases aligning to TRBD1. This CDR3 region has 14 residues. Germline loops: CDR1 LGHNA, CDR2 YSLEER. J gave up 10 bases and V 3 bases, and 10 bases lay outside the gene matches. In DNA, the CDR3 is TGCGCCAGCAGCCACTCCGTGACAGGGGCTGGAGCTTTCTTT. This gives the protein CASSHSVTGAGAFF.